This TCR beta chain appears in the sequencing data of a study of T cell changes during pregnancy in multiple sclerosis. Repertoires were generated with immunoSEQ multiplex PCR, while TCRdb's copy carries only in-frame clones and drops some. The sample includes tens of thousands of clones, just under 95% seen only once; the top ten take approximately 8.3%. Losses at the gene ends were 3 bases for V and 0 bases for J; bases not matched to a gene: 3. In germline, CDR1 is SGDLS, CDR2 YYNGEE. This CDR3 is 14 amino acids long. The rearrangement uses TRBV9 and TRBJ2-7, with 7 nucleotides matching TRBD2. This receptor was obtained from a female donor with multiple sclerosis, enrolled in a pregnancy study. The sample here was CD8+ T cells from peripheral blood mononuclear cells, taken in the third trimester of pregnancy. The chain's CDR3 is CASSASGGSYEQYF. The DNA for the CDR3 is TGTGCCAGCAGCGCTTCGGGGGGCTCCTACGAGCAGTACTTC.